This is a list of T cell receptor beta chains from one sample in a study of blood T cell repertoires in COVID-19. Only in-frame clones appear in the TCRdb table, and some are missing; sequencing was by immunoSEQ multiplex PCR. In the table there are about 270,000 clones, 85% to 95% of which are singletons. The sequenced sample consisted of PBMCs or T cells enriched from blood (not recorded which). Receptors were obtained from a man aged 35-49 years who had been exposed to COVID-19. Both conserved end residues are part of each CDR3. Each record gives: V gene, clone size, J gene, D gene, CDR3 protein, CDR3 DNA. The D gene is left open where the match is weak. Size values are once, few and many counts, or a class for expanded clones, and some rows have none.

V gene: TRBV18
clone size: NA
J gene: TRBJ2-1
D gene: NA
CDR3 protein: CASSPQVQATDEQFF
CDR3 DNA: TGTGCCAGCTCACCACAAGTACAGGCAACCGATGAGCAGTTCTTC

V gene: TRBV28
clone size: NA
J gene: TRBJ1-1
D gene: NA
CDR3 protein: CASSSYRAAITEAFF
CDR3 DNA: TGTGCCAGCAGTAGCTACAGGGCGGCTATCACTGAAGCTTTCTTT

V gene: TRBV5-4
clone size: NA
J gene: TRBJ1-6
D gene: NA
CDR3 protein: CASSSTRTGNNSPLHF
CDR3 DNA: TGTGCCAGCAGCTCCACACGAACAGGAAATAATTCACCCCTCCACTTT

V gene: TRBV19
clone size: NA
J gene: TRBJ2-1
D gene: NA
CDR3 protein: CASSMRGIGSYNEQFF
CDR3 DNA: TGTGCCAGTAGTATGAGGGGGATAGGCTCCTACAATGAGCAGTTCTTC

V gene: TRBV10-1
clone size: few
J gene: TRBJ2-7
D gene: TRBD1
CDR3 protein: CASRTRQGRYEQYF
CDR3 DNA: TGCGCCAGCAGGACCCGACAGGGGCGCTACGAGCAGTACTTC

V gene: TRBV28
clone size: NA
J gene: TRBJ2-4
D gene: TRBD1
CDR3 protein: CASTQGDIQYF
CDR3 DNA: TGTGCCAGCACTCAGGGGGACATTCAGTACTTC

V gene: TRBV28
clone size: NA
J gene: TRBJ1-2
D gene: NA
CDR3 protein: CASSPGALYGYTF
CDR3 DNA: TGTGCCAGCAGCCCAGGGGCTCTTTATGGCTACACCTTC

V gene: TRBV7-3
clone size: NA
J gene: TRBJ2-1
D gene: TRBD1
CDR3 protein: CASSKNRDSPNEQFF
CDR3 DNA: TGTGCCAGCAGCAAGAACCGGGACAGTCCCAATGAGCAGTTCTTC

V gene: TRBV2
clone size: NA
J gene: TRBJ2-7
D gene: NA
CDR3 protein: CASIVSSYEQYF
CDR3 DNA: TGTGCCAGCATCGTGAGCTCCTACGAGCAGTACTTC

V gene: TRBV6-1
clone size: NA
J gene: TRBJ2-1
D gene: TRBD2
CDR3 protein: CASSATGSGGRSNEQFF
CDR3 DNA: TGTGCCAGCAGTGCAACGGGTTCGGGAGGCCGCTCCAATGAGCAGTTCTTC

V gene: TRBV30
clone size: NA
J gene: TRBJ1-5
D gene: NA
CDR3 protein: CAWRGNSNQPQHF
CDR3 DNA: TGTGCCTGGAGGGGCAATAGCAATCAGCCCCAGCATTTT

V gene: TRBV10-3
clone size: NA
J gene: TRBJ1-1
D gene: TRBD1
CDR3 protein: CAISETGVNTEAFF
CDR3 DNA: TGTGCCATCAGTGAGACAGGGGTAAACACTGAAGCTTTCTTT

V gene: TRBV24-1
clone size: NA
J gene: TRBJ2-3
D gene: TRBD1
CDR3 protein: CATSEAGTGIPDTQYF
CDR3 DNA: TGTGCCACCAGTGAAGCCGGGACAGGGATACCAGATACGCAGTATTTT

V gene: TRBV11-3
clone size: NA
J gene: TRBJ1-3
D gene: NA
CDR3 protein: CASSGGGNTIYF
CDR3 DNA: TGTGCCAGCAGCGGAGGGGGAAACACCATATATTTT

V gene: TRBV4-1
clone size: NA
J gene: TRBJ1-5
D gene: NA
CDR3 protein: CASSQTTGGNQPQHF
CDR3 DNA: TGCGCCAGCAGCCAAACGACGGGAGGCAATCAGCCCCAGCATTTT

V gene: TRBV5-1
clone size: few
J gene: TRBJ2-1
D gene: NA
CDR3 protein: CASQADSSYNEQFF
CDR3 DNA: TGCGCCAGCCAAGCGGATAGCTCCTACAATGAGCAGTTCTTC

V gene: TRBV28
clone size: NA
J gene: TRBJ2-3
D gene: TRBD2
CDR3 protein: CASRPLASSTDTQYF
CDR3 DNA: TGTGCCAGCAGACCACTAGCGTCTAGCACAGATACGCAGTATTTT

V gene: TRBV9
clone size: NA
J gene: TRBJ1-3
D gene: NA
CDR3 protein: CASSAPVTGNTIYF
CDR3 DNA: TGTGCCAGCAGCGCCCCGGTGACTGGAAACACCATATATTTT

V gene: TRBV2
clone size: NA
J gene: TRBJ2-7
D gene: TRBD1
CDR3 protein: CASTTGQGSYEQYF
CDR3 DNA: TGTGCCAGCACCACGGGACAGGGCTCCTACGAGCAGTACTTC

V gene: TRBV11-3
clone size: NA
J gene: TRBJ2-1
D gene: TRBD1
CDR3 protein: CASSPQDRGSYNEQFF
CDR3 DNA: TGTGCCAGCAGTCCTCAGGACAGGGGATCCTACAATGAGCAGTTCTTC

V gene: TRBV28
clone size: once
J gene: TRBJ2-7
D gene: NA
CDR3 protein: CASSLLSVSYEQYF
CDR3 DNA: TGTGCCAGCAGTTTATTATCTGTCTCCTACGAGCAGTACTTC

V gene: TRBV6-5
clone size: NA
J gene: TRBJ2-7
D gene: NA
CDR3 protein: CASSYARDSTYEQYF
CDR3 DNA: TGTGCCAGCAGTTACGCCAGGGACTCTACCTACGAGCAGTACTTC

V gene: TRBV3-1/TRBV3-2
clone size: NA
J gene: TRBJ1-6
D gene: NA
CDR3 protein: CASSQEPGNSPLHF
CDR3 DNA: TGTGCCAGCAGCCAAGAACCGGGGAATTCACCCCTCCACTTT

V gene: TRBV10-1
clone size: few
J gene: TRBJ2-7
D gene: NA
CDR3 protein: CASIGEIGHEQYF
CDR3 DNA: TGCGCCAGCATTGGAGAGATAGGCCACGAGCAGTACTTC

V gene: TRBV29-1
clone size: NA
J gene: TRBJ1-2
D gene: NA
CDR3 protein: CSARDIGYTF
CDR3 DNA: TGCAGCGCACGGGACATTGGCTACACCTTC

V gene: TRBV5-1
clone size: NA
J gene: TRBJ2-5
D gene: TRBD2
CDR3 protein: CASSSLAGGGETQYF
CDR3 DNA: TGCGCCAGCAGCTCCCTAGCGGGAGGAGGGGAGACCCAGTACTTC

V gene: TRBV3-1/TRBV3-2
clone size: few
J gene: TRBJ2-2
D gene: TRBD2
CDR3 protein: CASSQTSRLTGELFF
CDR3 DNA: TGTGCCAGCAGCCAGACTAGCAGACTGACCGGGGAGCTGTTTTTT

V gene: TRBV28
clone size: once
J gene: TRBJ1-2
D gene: NA
CDR3 protein: CASSFDRDIDGYTF
CDR3 DNA: TGTGCCAGCAGTTTCGACCGGGACATAGACGGCTACACCTTC

V gene: TRBV12-5
clone size: NA
J gene: TRBJ2-5
D gene: NA
CDR3 protein: CASGLVKGRETQYF
CDR3 DNA: TGTGCTAGTGGTTTGGTAAAGGGGCGAGAGACCCAGTACTTC

V gene: TRBV6-4
clone size: NA
J gene: TRBJ2-1
D gene: NA
CDR3 protein: CASSEGGGRNEQFF
CDR3 DNA: TGTGCCAGCAGTGAAGGGGGGGGGAGAAATGAGCAGTTCTTC

V gene: TRBV28
clone size: once
J gene: TRBJ2-3
D gene: NA
CDR3 protein: CAVQGRPPVTDTQYF
CDR3 DNA: TGTGCCGTCCAGGGAAGGCCGCCTGTCACAGATACGCAGTATTTT

V gene: TRBV19
clone size: once
J gene: TRBJ1-4
D gene: NA
CDR3 protein: CASSTGTATNEKLFF
CDR3 DNA: TGTGCCAGTAGTACAGGGACTGCAACTAATGAAAAACTGTTTTTT